This TCR beta chain was identified during a study of OX40 agonist ivuxolimab in advanced cancers. Sequenced by immunoSEQ multiplex PCR; TCRdb stores in-frame clones only, minus some. The repertoire holds approximately 67,000 clones, with roughly 92% as singletons. The CDR3 covers 14 residues. Germline lookup yields CDR1 SGHAT and CDR2 FQNNGV. V lost 0 bases and J lost 4, with 9 bases in between. The starting material was CD4+ or CD8+ T cells sorted from blood, obtained in a trial of the OX40 agonist ivuxolimab. The V gene is TRBV11-2, the J gene TRBJ1-1; D is undetermined. The sequence came from an adult with an advanced solid tumor such as melanoma, head and neck, liver or kidney cancer. The CDR3 loop is CASSLDPGTTEAFF. The CDR3 DNA reads as TGTGCCAGCAGCTTAGACCCCGGCACCACTGAAGCTTTCTTT. Full variable domain (rest looked up from reference TRBV11-2 and TRBJ1-1): EAGVAQSPRYKIIEKRQSVAFWCNPISGHATLYWYQQILGQGPKLLIQFQNNGVVDDSQLPKDRFSAERLKGVDSTLKIQPAKLEDSAVYLCASSLDPGTTEAFFGQGTRLTVV.